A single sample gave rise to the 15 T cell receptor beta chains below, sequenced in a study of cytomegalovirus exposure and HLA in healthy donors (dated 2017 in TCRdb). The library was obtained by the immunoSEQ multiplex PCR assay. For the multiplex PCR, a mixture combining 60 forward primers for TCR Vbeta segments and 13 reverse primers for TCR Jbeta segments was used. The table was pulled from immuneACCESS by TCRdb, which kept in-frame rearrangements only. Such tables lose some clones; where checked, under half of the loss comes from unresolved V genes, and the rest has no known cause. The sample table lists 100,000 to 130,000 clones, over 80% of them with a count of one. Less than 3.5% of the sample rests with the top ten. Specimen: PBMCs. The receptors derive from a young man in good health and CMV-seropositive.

The CDR3 DNA follows: TGTGCCAGCAGCTTACCCCCCCACAGGGGGCAGTTCTTC. Translating it yields CASSLPPHRGQFF. The chain carries TRBV11-3 and TRBJ2-1; TRBD1 matches at 7 bases. Per the germline V gene, CDR1 is SGHNT and CDR2 is YENEEA. V was clipped by 2 bases and J by 12 bases; unmatched bases: 7. This CDR3 is built from 13 residues.

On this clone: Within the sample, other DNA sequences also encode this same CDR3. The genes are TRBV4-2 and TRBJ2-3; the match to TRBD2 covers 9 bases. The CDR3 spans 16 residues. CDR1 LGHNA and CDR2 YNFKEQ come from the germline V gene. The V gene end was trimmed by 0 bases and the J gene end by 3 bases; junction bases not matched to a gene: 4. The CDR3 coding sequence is TGTGCCAGCAGCCAAGAGCGCGGGGGGGGAACAGATACGCAGTATTTT. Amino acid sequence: CASSQERGGGTDTQYF.

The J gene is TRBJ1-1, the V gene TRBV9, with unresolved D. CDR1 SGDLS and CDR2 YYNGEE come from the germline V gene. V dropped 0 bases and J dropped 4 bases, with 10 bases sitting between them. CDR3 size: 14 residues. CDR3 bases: TGTGCCAGCAGCGTAGAGTATCGGAGCACTGAAGCTTTCTTT. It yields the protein CASSVEYRSTEAFF.

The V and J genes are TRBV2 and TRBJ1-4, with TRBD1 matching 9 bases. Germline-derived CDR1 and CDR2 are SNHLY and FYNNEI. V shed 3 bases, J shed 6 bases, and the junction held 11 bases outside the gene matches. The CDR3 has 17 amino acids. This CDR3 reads CASSESRDRVKDEKLFF. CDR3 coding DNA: TGTGCCAGCAGTGAGTCCCGGGACAGGGTCAAGGATGAAAAACTGTTTTTT.

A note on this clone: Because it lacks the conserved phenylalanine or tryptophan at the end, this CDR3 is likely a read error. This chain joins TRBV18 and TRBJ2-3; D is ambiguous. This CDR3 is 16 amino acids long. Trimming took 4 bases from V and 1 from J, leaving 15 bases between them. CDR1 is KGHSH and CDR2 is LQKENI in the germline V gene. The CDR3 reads CASSLSAYAGTDTQYL. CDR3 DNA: TGTGCCAGCTCACTCTCAGCCTACGCAGGCACAGATACGCAGTATTTG.

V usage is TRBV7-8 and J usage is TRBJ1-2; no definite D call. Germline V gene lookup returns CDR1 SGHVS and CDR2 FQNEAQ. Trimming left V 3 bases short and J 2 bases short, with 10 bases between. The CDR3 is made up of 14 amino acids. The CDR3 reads CASSLRRLNYGYTF. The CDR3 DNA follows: TGTGCCAGCAGCTTGAGACGACTAAACTATGGCTACACCTTC.

The CDR3 nucleotides read TGTGCCAGCAGTGACTTGGCGGACAGGAGGAGGGAAGAGACCCAGTACTTC. Translation: CASSDLADRRREETQYF. The chain carries TRBV6-4 and TRBJ2-5; D is possibly TRBD1 (7 bases). Between the trimmed V and J ends, which lost 1 base and 3 bases, there was a span of 18 bases. This CDR3 comprises 17 residues. Germline assignment: CDR1 MRHNA and CDR2 SNTAGT.

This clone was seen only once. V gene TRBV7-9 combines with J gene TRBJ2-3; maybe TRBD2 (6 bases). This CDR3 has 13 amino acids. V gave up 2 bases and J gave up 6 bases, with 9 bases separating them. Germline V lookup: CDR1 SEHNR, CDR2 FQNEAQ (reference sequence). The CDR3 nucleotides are TGTGCCAGCAGCTTACTAGCGTTGGATACGCAGTATTTT. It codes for CASSLLALDTQYF.

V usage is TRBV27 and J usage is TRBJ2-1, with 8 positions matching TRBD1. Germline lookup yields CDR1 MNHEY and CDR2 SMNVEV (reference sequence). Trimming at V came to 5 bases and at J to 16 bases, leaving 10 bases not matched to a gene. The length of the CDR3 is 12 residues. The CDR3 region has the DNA TGTGCCAGCAGTGAAGTAGCAGGGGGCGTCTTCTTC. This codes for CASSEVAGGVFF.

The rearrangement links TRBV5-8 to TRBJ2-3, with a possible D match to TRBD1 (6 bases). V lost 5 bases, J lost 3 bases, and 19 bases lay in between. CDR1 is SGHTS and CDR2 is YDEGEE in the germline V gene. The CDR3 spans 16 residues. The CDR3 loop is CASRRNTGLGTDTQYF. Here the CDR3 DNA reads TGTGCCAGCAGGCGTAATACAGGGTTGGGAACAGATACGCAGTATTTT.

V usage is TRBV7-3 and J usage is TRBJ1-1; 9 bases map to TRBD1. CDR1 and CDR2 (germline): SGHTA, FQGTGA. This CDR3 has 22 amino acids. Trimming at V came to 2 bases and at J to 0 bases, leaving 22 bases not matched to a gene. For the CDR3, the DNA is TGTGCCAGCAGCTTATATGCGGCCTCACAGGGGGCGACGGGGCATGTGAACACTGAAGCTTTCTTT. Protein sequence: CASSLYAASQGATGHVNTEAFF. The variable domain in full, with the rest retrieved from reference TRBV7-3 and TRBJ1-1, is GAGVSQTPSNKVTEKGKYVELRCDPISGHTALYWYRQSLGQGPEFLIYFQGTGAADDSGLPNDRFFAVRPEGSVSTLKIQRTERGDSAVYLCASSLYAASQGATGHVNTEAFFGQGTRLTVV.

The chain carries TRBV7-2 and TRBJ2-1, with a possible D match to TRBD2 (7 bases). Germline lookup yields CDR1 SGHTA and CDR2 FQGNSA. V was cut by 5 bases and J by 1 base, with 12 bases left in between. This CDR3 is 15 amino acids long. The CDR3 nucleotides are TGTGCCAGCAGCGGGGGGAGGGGGTCCTACAATGAGCAGTTCTTC. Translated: CASSGGRGSYNEQFF.

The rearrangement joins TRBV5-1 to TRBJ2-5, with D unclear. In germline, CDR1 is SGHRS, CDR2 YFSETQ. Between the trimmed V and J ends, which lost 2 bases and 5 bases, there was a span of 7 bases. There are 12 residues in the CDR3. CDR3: CASSLNGETQYF. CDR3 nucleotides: TGCGCCAGCAGCTTAAACGGGGAGACCCAGTACTTC.

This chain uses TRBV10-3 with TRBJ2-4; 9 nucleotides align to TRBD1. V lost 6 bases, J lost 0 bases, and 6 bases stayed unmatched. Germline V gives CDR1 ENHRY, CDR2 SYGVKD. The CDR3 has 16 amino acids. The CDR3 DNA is TGTGCCATCAGCCCGGACAGGGGACTAGCCAAAAACATTCAGTACTTC. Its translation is CAISPDRGLAKNIQYF.

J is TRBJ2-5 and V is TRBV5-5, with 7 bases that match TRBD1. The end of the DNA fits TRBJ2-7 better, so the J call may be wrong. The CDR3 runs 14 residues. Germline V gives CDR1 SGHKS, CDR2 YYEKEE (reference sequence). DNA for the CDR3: TGTGCCAGCAGCTTCGGGACAGTCGACTACGAGCAGTACTTC. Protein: CASSFGTVDYEQYF.